This is a list of T cell receptor beta chains from one sample in a study of T-cell memory formation after mild COVID-19. TCRdb re-derived calls from the 5' RACE reads in MiXCR, one entry per CDR3 protein. Of over 40,000 distinct CDR3 sequences in the sample, 9% to 15% are singletons; the top ten hold around 24%. The specimen was PBMCs or a T cell subset sorted from them (not recorded which). The receptors shown here come from a man aged 18 to 30 who had mild COVID-19 (a few samples of this study predate the infection). Cell type and time point are not known. The CDR3 runs from the conserved cysteine through the conserved F or W. The D gene is left open where the match is weak. Part of the rows lack a size; the others show once, few, many or a class for expanded clones.

D	V	J	size	CDR3	DNA
-	TRBV2	TRBJ1-2	few	CASSETTYPYGYTF	TGTGCCAGCAGTGAAACAACGTATCCCTATGGCTACACCTTC
-	TRBV5-1	TRBJ2-1	-	CASSESTEQFF	TGCGCCAGCAGCGAATCAACTGAGCAGTTCTTC
-	TRBV5-5	TRBJ1-2	-	CASSLALTGDYGYTF	TGTGCCAGCAGCTTGGCCCTGACCGGCGACTATGGCTACACCTTC
TRBD1	TRBV27	TRBJ2-7	few	CASSIIPGTGRYEQYF	TGTGCCAGCAGCATAATCCCCGGGACAGGGCGCTACGAGCAGTACTTC
-	TRBV29-1	TRBJ2-7	-	CSVAGTGAAEQYF	TGCAGCGTTGCAGGGACGGGAGCGGCCGAGCAGTACTTC
-	TRBV4-3	TRBJ1-1	-	CASSRELNTEAFF	TGCGCCAGCTCCAGGGAACTAAACACTGAAGCTTTCTTT
TRBD2	TRBV5-4	TRBJ2-2	many	CASSLAGEIGELFF	TGTGCCAGCAGCTTAGCGGGGGAAATCGGGGAGCTGTTTTTT
-	TRBV28	TRBJ1-2	-	CASSPGYNYGYTF	TGTGCCAGCAGTCCCGGGTATAATTATGGCTACACCTTC
-	TRBV4-1	TRBJ2-3	-	CASSQEAGAADTQYF	TGCGCCAGCAGCCAAGAGGCGGGGGCAGCAGATACGCAGTATTTT
-	TRBV4-3	TRBJ1-6	-	CASSQLQVMDSPLHF	TGCGCCAGCAGCCAGCTACAGGTGATGGATTCACCCCTCCACTTT
-	TRBV28	TRBJ1-5	few	CASTPQPHQTLNQPQHF	TGTGCCAGCACACCTCAGCCTCACCAAACTTTAAATCAGCCCCAGCATTTT
TRBD2	TRBV3-1	TRBJ2-2	few	CASSRGGATDTGELFF	TGTGCCAGCAGCCGCGGGGGGGCCACGGACACCGGGGAGCTGTTTTTT
-	TRBV27	TRBJ1-2	many	CASSLQARGPEGYTF	TGTGCCAGCAGTTTACAAGCGCGGGGCCCGGAGGGCTACACCTTC
-	TRBV12-3/TRBV12-4	TRBJ1-3	-	CASSLGNSPVSGNTIYF	TGTGCCAGCAGTTTGGGAAACAGTCCAGTCTCTGGAAACACCATATATTTT
-	TRBV7-3	TRBJ1-1	few	CASSLDSNTEAFF	TGTGCCAGCAGTTTGGACAGTAACACTGAAGCTTTCTTT
-	TRBV12-3/TRBV12-4	TRBJ2-5	-	CASSFRQPQETKYF	TGTGCCAGCAGTTTCAGGCAGCCACAAGAGACCAAGTACTTC
TRBD1	TRBV7-9	TRBJ2-5	-	CASSFAGGDETQYF	TGTGCCAGCAGCTTCGCAGGGGGCGACGAGACCCAGTACTTC
-	TRBV2	TRBJ1-3	-	CASSGAAGNTIYF	TGTGCCAGCAGTGGGGCAGCAGGAAACACCATATATTTT
-	TRBV7-9	TRBJ2-1	few	CASSLWGGASYNEQFF	TGTGCCAGCAGCTTATGGGGGGGGGCCTCCTACAATGAGCAGTTCTTC
-	TRBV9	TRBJ1-4	-	CASSLRGYDEKLFF	TGTGCCAGCAGCCTCAGGGGTTATGATGAAAAACTGTTTTTT
-	TRBV6-5	TRBJ2-1	few	CASSPPGSHEQFF	TGTGCCAGCAGCCCCCCGGGTAGCCATGAGCAGTTCTTC
-	TRBV5-1	TRBJ2-3	-	CASRADAGTQYF	TGCGCCAGCAGGGCTGATGCGGGTACGCAGTATTTT
TRBD1	TRBV5-4	TRBJ2-7	few	CASSHLTGNLEQYF	TGTGCCAGCAGCCACCTGACAGGGAATCTCGAGCAGTACTTC
TRBD1	TRBV6-6	TRBJ1-5	few	CASSYSDRAQPQHF	TGTGCCAGCAGTTACTCGGACAGGGCCCAGCCCCAGCATTTT
-	TRBV4-1	TRBJ1-1	-	CASRSLTRNTEAFF	TGCGCCAGCAGGAGCCTCACACGCAACACTGAAGCTTTCTTT
TRBD2	TRBV6-5	TRBJ2-5	-	CASSRERGVQETQYF	TGTGCCAGCAGTAGAGAGCGGGGAGTTCAAGAGACCCAGTACTTC
-	TRBV7-9	TRBJ1-1	-	CASSSPPLNTEAFF	TGTGCCAGCAGCTCCCCCCCTTTGAACACTGAAGCTTTCTTT
TRBD1	TRBV5-1	TRBJ2-7	medium-sized	CASSLEGQGGDEQYF	TGCGCCAGCAGCTTGGAAGGACAGGGGGGGGACGAGCAGTACTTC
-	TRBV7-3	TRBJ2-3	-	CASSPGRGTDTQYF	TGTGCCAGCAGCCCGGGACGGGGCACAGATACGCAGTATTTT
TRBD1	TRBV20-1	TRBJ1-1	few	CSARRTGLSTEAFF	TGCAGTGCTAGAAGGACAGGGCTCTCCACTGAAGCTTTCTTT
TRBD2	TRBV28	TRBJ2-1	few	CASRPSGTSPHNEQFF	TGTGCCAGCAGACCGTCCGGGACTAGCCCCCACAATGAGCAGTTCTTC
-	TRBV9	TRBJ2-7	few	CASKYWEQYF	TGTGCCAGCAAGTACTGGGAGCAGTACTTC
-	TRBV7-7	TRBJ1-2	few	CASSSPLGGSYGYTF	TGTGCTAGCAGCTCTCCCCTCGGGGGCTCCTATGGCTACACCTTC
-	TRBV7-3	TRBJ2-3	-	CASSLELFTDTQYF	TGTGCCAGCAGCTTGGAGCTTTTCACAGATACGCAGTATTTT
TRBD1	TRBV9	TRBJ1-1	few	CASSVGEGQGGATEAFF	TGTGCCAGCAGCGTGGGAGAAGGACAGGGAGGAGCCACTGAAGCTTTCTTT
TRBD1	TRBV5-1	TRBJ2-5	-	CASSLGGTGGGETQYF	TGCGCCAGCAGCTTGGGGGGAACAGGGGGCGGAGAGACCCAGTACTTC
TRBD1	TRBV7-3	TRBJ2-1	few	CASSFRGRPNEQFF	TGTGCCAGCAGCTTTAGGGGGCGCCCCAATGAGCAGTTCTTC
-	TRBV7-2	TRBJ1-2	-	CASSFSPYREPIRGYTF	TGTGCCAGCAGCTTCTCCCCCTACAGGGAGCCTATCCGTGGCTACACCTTC
-	TRBV7-8	TRBJ2-7	-	CASSLGEMYEQYF	TGTGCCAGCAGCTTAGGTGAAATGTACGAGCAGTACTTC
-	TRBV7-9	TRBJ2-1	many	CASSRSNEQFF	TGTGCCAGCAGTCGGTCCAATGAGCAGTTCTTC
-	TRBV10-3	TRBJ2-5	few	CAISDPTRSQETQYF	TGTGCCATCAGTGACCCGACTAGGAGTCAAGAGACCCAGTACTTC
TRBD2	TRBV5-1	TRBJ2-3	few	CASSLMTSGTDTQYF	TGCGCCAGCAGCTTAATGACTAGCGGCACAGATACGCAGTATTTT